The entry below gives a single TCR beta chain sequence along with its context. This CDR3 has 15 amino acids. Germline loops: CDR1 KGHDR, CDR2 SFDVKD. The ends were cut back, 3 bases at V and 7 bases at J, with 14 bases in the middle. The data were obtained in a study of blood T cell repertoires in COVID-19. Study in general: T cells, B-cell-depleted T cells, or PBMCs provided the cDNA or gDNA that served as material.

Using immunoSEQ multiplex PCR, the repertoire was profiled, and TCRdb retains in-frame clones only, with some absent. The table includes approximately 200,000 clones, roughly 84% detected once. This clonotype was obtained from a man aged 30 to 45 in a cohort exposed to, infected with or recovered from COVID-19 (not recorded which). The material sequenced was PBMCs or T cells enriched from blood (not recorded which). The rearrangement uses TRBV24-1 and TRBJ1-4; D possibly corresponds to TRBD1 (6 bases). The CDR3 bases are TGTGCCACCAGTGATCCCACAGGGTTGGGTGAAAAACTGTTTTTT. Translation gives CATSDPTGLGEKLFF.